This T cell receptor beta chain was retrieved from a study of T-cell memory formation after mild COVID-19. Overall study findings and caveats: Day 37-peaking second-wave clones had unconfirmed SARS-CoV-2 specificity. Clones which contracted sat mainly in CM and EM if CD4+, and in EMRA if CD8+. Clones that shrank (day 15 to 85) were balanced CD4/CD8, whereas later expanders leaned CD4+. Certain responding clones were present in pre-infection memory, suggesting participation of cross-reactive memory.

V lost 4 bases and J 0 bases, leaving 11 bases between the germline ends. Germline V gives CDR1 SGDLS, CDR2 YYNGEE. The CDR3 extends over 15 amino acids. One entry per CDR3 protein, called by TCRdb with MiXCR from the 5' RACE reads. The sample holds around 300,000 distinct CDR3 sequences, approximately 19% seen once. To note about this clonotype: Its target is not known.

The sample taken for sequencing was PBMCs or a T cell subset sorted from them (not recorded which). The clonotype was recovered from a man younger than 30 who had mild COVID-19 (a few samples of this study predate the infection). Cell type and time point are not known. This sequence joins TRBV9 and TRBJ1-3, with D perhaps matching TRBD1 (6 bases). The CDR3 region is CASSTQGISGNTIYF. The CDR3 DNA is TGTGCCAGCAGCACACAGGGTATCTCTGGAAACACCATATATTTT. Based on the CDR3 plus reference TRBV9 and TRBJ1-3, the full variable domain is DSGVTQTPKHLITATGQRVTLRCSPRSGDLSVYWYQQSLDQGLQFLIQYYNGEERAKGNILERFSAQQFPDLHSELNLSSLELGDSALYFCASSTQGISGNTIYFGEGSWLTVV.